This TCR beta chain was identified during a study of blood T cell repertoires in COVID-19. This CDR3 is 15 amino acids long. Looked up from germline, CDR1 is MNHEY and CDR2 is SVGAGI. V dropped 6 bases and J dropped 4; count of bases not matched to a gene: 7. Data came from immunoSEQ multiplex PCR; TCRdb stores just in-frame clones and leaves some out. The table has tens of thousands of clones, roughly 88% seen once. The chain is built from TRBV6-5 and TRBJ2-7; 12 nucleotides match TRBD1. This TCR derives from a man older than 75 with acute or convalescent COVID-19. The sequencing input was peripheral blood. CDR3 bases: TGTGCCAGCAGGGACCGGGACAGGGGGCAGTACGAGCAGTACTTC. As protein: CASRDRDRGQYEQYF.